The T cell receptor beta chain described here comes from a study of T cell responses to AZD1222 COVID-19 vaccine. Study-level points and caveats: Unmutated variant regions are reportedly the target of nearly half of TCRs that are spike-specific.

A note on this clone: Its specificity is unknown.

Profiling relied on immunoSEQ multiplex PCR, and the TCRdb table lists in-frame clones only, not all of them. The profile covers about 130,000 clones, with more than 90% appearing a single time and 1.9% taken by the ten largest. The CDR3 spans 12 residues. Germline values: CDR1 LNHDA, CDR2 SQIVND (reference sequence). With 3 bases clipped from V and 7 bases from J, the junction kept 0 bases outside the gene matches. The sequence was obtained from an adult who received the AZD1222 COVID-19 vaccine. The sequenced sample was peripheral blood, obtained 28 days after the second AZD1222 dose. V is TRBV19 and J is TRBJ1-2, with 9 bases identical to TRBD1. The chain's CDR3 is CASSMTGGGYTF. DNA for the CDR3: TGTGCCAGTAGTATGACAGGGGGTGGCTACACCTTC. Full variable domain (missing parts from reference TRBV19 and TRBJ1-2): DGGITQSPKYLFRKEGQNVTLSCEQNLNHDAMYWYRQDPGQGLRLIYYSQIVNDFQKGDIAEGYSVSREKKESFPLTVTSAQKNPTAFYLCASSMTGGGYTFGSGTRLTVV.